These 9 T cell receptor beta chains were sequenced from one sample in a study of a mutant IDH1 vaccine in newly diagnosed glioma. The time point is: baseline, week 1 (first vaccination visit). Treatment described: pre-vaccination baseline after standard-of-care therapy. TCRdb's copy holds only in-frame clones and misses some; the assay was immunoSEQ multiplex PCR. In the table there are fewer than 100,000 clones, roughly 90% of which are singletons. This sample comprised PBMCs, obtained from a glioma patient treated with radiotherapy, temozolomide or both. The receptor set was obtained from a woman aged 45-59 years with glioma.

This clone was recorded a few times. J is TRBJ2-5 and V is TRBV7-3; D remains ambiguous. Between the trimmed V and J ends, which lost 1 base and 3 bases, there was a span of 9 bases. In germline, CDR1 is SGHTA, CDR2 FQGTGA. The CDR3 spans 14 residues. CDR3 coding DNA: TGTGCCAGCAGCTTAATGGGCCAGGAAGAGACCCAGTACTTC. Amino acids: CASSLMGQEETQYF.

The chain uses TRBV28 and TRBJ1-4, with 8 bases fitting TRBD1. CDR1 is MDHEN and CDR2 is SYDVKM in the germline V gene. V was clipped by 3 bases and J by 6 bases; unmatched bases: 6. This CDR3 comprises 15 residues. The CDR3 sequence: CASSFQGARDEKLFF. The CDR3, as DNA: TGTGCCAGCAGTTTTCAGGGGGCTAGGGATGAAAAACTGTTTTTT.

The gene calls are TRBV6-5 and TRBJ2-5; D is tentatively TRBD1 or TRBD2 (5 bases each). V was clipped by 0 bases and J by 5 bases, with 16 bases between them. Germline CDR1 reads MNHEY; CDR2 reads SVGAGI. This CDR3 spans 16 amino acids. The CDR3 sequence: CASSYSRRVEGETQYF. For the CDR3, the DNA is TGTGCCAGCAGTTACTCGAGACGGGTAGAGGGGGAGACCCAGTACTTC.

The chain uses TRBV5-6 and TRBJ2-7; unclear D gene. Germline lookup yields CDR1 SGHDT and CDR2 YYEEEE. The CDR3 is 14 residues long. The germline V and J ends were trimmed by 0 bases and 1 base, with 8 bases remaining between them. For the CDR3, the DNA is TGTGCCAGCAGCTTGGGGGCAGGATCCTACGAGCAGTACTTC. It specifies CASSLGAGSYEQYF.

The chain has TRBV5-1 and TRBJ1-3; no reliable D call. Trimming removed 3 bases at V and 3 bases at J, with 4 bases between. This CDR3 spans 12 amino acids. Germline CDR1 SGHRS, CDR2 YFSETQ. The DNA of the CDR3 is TGCGCCAGCAGCTCGGATGGAAACACCATATATTTT. Translation: CASSSDGNTIYF. The entire variable domain, with the rest obtained from reference TRBV5-1 and TRBJ1-3, is as follows: KAGVTQTPRYLIKTRGQQVTLSCSPISGHRSVSWYQQTPGQGLQFLFEYFSETQRNKGNFPGRFSGRQFSNSRSEMNVSTLELGDSALYLCASSSDGNTIYFGEGSWLTVV.

In DNA, the CDR3 is TGTGCCAGCAGTTTCCGGGGGGTAAACAATGAGCAGTTCTTC. The encoded protein is CASSFRGVNNEQFF. The chain couples TRBV6-5 to TRBJ2-1, with TRBD2 identical over 7 bases. Trimming removed 4 bases from V and 5 bases from J; junction bases left unmatched: 5. The CDR3 spans 14 residues. Per germline, CDR1 MNHEY and CDR2 SVGAGI.

The V and J genes are TRBV7-9 and TRBJ1-2; D remains ambiguous. CDR1 is SEHNR and CDR2 is FQNEAQ in the germline V gene (reference sequence). The length of the CDR3 is 12 residues. Trimming stripped 7 bases from V and 8 bases from J, with 14 bases between. The CDR3 here is CASNLGLFGYTF. The CDR3 nucleotides read TGTGCCAGCAACCTTGGACTGTTCGGCTACACCTTC.

This chain links TRBV7-8 with TRBJ1-3, with D maybe TRBD1 (6 bases). V was trimmed by 2 bases and J by 0 bases, leaving 11 bases between them. The germline gives CDR1 SGHVS, CDR2 FQNEAQ. The CDR3 runs to 16 residues. As DNA, the CDR3 is TGTGCCAGCAGCTTAACTACAGGGAGCTCTGGAAACACCATATATTTT. It translates to CASSLTTGSSGNTIYF. Variable domain in full (rest from reference TRBV7-8 and TRBJ1-3): GAGVSQSPRYKVAKRGQDVALRCDPISGHVSLFWYQQALGQGPEFLTYFQNEAQLDKSGLPSDRFFAERPEGSVSTLKIQRTQQEDSAVYLCASSLTTGSSGNTIYFGEGSWLTVV.

The V and J genes are TRBV9 and TRBJ2-1, with D hard to call. V shed 7 bases and J shed 2 bases, with 10 bases lying between them. Germline V gene sequence: CDR1 SGDLS, CDR2 YYNGEE. The CDR3 is 13 residues long. Here the CDR3 DNA reads TGTGCCAGCGGCGGAAAACCCTACAATGAGCAGTTCTTC. This gives the protein CASGGKPYNEQFF.